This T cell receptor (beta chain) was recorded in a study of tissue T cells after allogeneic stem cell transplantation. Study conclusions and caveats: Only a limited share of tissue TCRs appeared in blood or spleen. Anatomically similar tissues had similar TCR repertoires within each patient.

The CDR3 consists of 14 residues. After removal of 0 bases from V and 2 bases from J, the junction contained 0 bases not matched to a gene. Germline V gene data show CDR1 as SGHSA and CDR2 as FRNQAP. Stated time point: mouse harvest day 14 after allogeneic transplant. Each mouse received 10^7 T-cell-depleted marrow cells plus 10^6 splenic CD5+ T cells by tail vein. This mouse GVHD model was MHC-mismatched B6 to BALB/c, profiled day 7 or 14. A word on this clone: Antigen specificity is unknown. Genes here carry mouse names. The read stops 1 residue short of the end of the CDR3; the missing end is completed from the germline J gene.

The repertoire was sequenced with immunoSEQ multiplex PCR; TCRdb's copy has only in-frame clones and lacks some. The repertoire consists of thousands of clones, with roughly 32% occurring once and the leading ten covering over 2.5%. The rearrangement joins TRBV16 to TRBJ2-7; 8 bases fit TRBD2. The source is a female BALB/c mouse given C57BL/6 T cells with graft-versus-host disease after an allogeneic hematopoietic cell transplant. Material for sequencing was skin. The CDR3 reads CASSLEGGPYEQYF. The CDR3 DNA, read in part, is TGTGCAAGCAGCTTAGAGGGGGGGCCCTATGAACAGTAC.